Each of the 20 T cell receptor beta chains below was sequenced from the same sample in a study of CD8+ T cells in alopecia areata. Following extraction, RNA underwent reverse transcription to cDNA, which served as the sequencing template. The repertoire was sequenced with immunoSEQ multiplex PCR; TCRdb's copy has only in-frame clones and lacks some. In the table there are 150,000 to 200,000 clones, 55% of which are singletons. The sequenced sample consisted of CD4+ T cells sorted from blood. The receptor set was obtained from a human donor in good health.

The rearrangement joins TRBV11-2 to TRBJ2-5, with D perhaps TRBD1 (5 bases). The CDR3 runs 14 residues. Between the trimmed V and J ends, which lost 4 bases and 5 bases, there was a span of 14 bases. Germline V CDR1 and CDR2: SGHAT, FQNNGV. The CDR3 sequence: CASSYSGQTETQYF. For the CDR3, the DNA is TGTGCCAGCAGCTATTCCGGACAAACGGAGACCCAGTACTTC.

This rearrangement joins TRBV5-1 to TRBJ2-2; D uncertain. V was trimmed by 4 bases and J by 7 bases, leaving 11 bases between them. Germline V gene lookup returns CDR1 SGHRS and CDR2 YFSETQ. This CDR3 is built from 13 residues. CDR3 in DNA: TGCGCCAGCAGCGTAGAACTGGTCGGGGAGCTGTTTTTT. Translation: CASSVELVGELFF.

Only one count was recorded for this clone. This chain connects TRBV4-1 to TRBJ1-1, with 9 bases aligning to TRBD1. V trimming: 1 base; J trimming: 11 bases; junction bases outside the gene matches: 5. The CDR3 runs 13 residues. Germline lookup yields CDR1 MGHRA and CDR2 YSYEKL. CDR3 nucleotides: TGCGCCAGCAGCCAAGGGACAGGGGCTGGGGCTTTCTTT. Encoded protein: CASSQGTGAGAFF.

About this clone: Distinct nucleotide sequences in the sample also encode this CDR3. V is TRBV5-1 and J is TRBJ2-7, with 10 positions matching TRBD2. V lost 1 base, J lost 3 bases, and 4 bases stayed unmatched. This CDR3 is built from 15 residues. CDR1 SGHRS and CDR2 YFSETQ come from the germline V gene. The CDR3 coding sequence is TGCGCCAGCAGCTTGTTGGCTAGCGGGAGCTACGAGCAGTACTTC. Translated, it gives CASSLLASGSYEQYF.

The chain recombines TRBV19 with TRBJ2-5, with 7 positions matching TRBD1. J was trimmed by 5 bases and V by 4 bases; bases with no gene match: 4. Germline CDR1 reads LNHDA; CDR2 reads SQIVND (reference sequence). The CDR3 runs 13 residues. The CDR3 reads CASSTGGRETQYF. CDR3 DNA: TGTGCCAGTAGTACAGGGGGAAGGGAGACCCAGTACTTC.

The rearrangement joins TRBV15 to TRBJ2-4, with 8 bases identical to TRBD1. J was trimmed by 6 bases and V by 5 bases; bases with no gene match: 3. This CDR3 contains 13 residues. The germline V gene has CDR1 LNHNV and CDR2 YYDKDF (reference sequence). The CDR3 sequence is CATSDGQGNIQYF. The CDR3 nucleotides are TGTGCCACCAGCGACGGACAGGGAAACATTCAGTACTTC.

V gene TRBV19 combines with J gene TRBJ2-3, with TRBD2 as a possible D gene (6 bases). The CDR3 is 14 amino acids. Germline assignment: CDR1 LNHDA and CDR2 SQIVND (reference sequence). V was pared by 5 bases and J by 4 bases, with 13 bases between. CDR3 DNA: TGTGCCAGTAGTCGGCGACTAGGCGCAGATACGCAGTATTTT. This sequence encodes CASSRRLGADTQYF.

The CDR3 bases are TGTGCCAGCAGCTTAGGGTCTAGCGGGAGAGAGCAGTACTTC. Translating it yields CASSLGSSGREQYF. The J gene is TRBJ2-7, the V gene TRBV7-6, with 10 bases aligning to TRBD2. The CDR3 totals 14 residues. The V segment lost 1 base and the J segment 7 bases; nucleotides outside the gene matches: 4. Germline lookup yields CDR1 SGHVS and CDR2 FNYEAQ. Based on the CDR3 plus reference TRBV7-6 and TRBJ2-7, the full variable domain is GAGVSQSPRYKVTKRGQDVALRCDPISGHVSLYWYRQALGQGPEFLTYFNYEAQQDKSGLPNDRFSAERPEGSISTLTIQRTEQRDSAMYRCASSLGSSGREQYFGPGTRLTVT.

The rearrangement uses TRBV7-9 and TRBJ1-2; D unresolved. V was trimmed by 3 bases and J by 8 bases, leaving 13 bases between them. Germline lookup yields CDR1 SEHNR and CDR2 FQNEAQ (reference sequence). The CDR3 contains 13 residues. CDR3 sequence: CASSFEGLGGYTF. CDR3 nucleotides: TGTGCCAGCAGCTTCGAGGGTCTAGGGGGCTACACCTTC.

The genes are TRBV29-1 and TRBJ2-4; D may match TRBD1 or TRBD2 (6 bases each). Germline values: CDR1 SQVTM, CDR2 ANQGSEA. CDR3 length: 11 residues. Trimming stripped 7 bases from V and 13 bases from J, with 17 bases between. CDR3 nucleotide sequence: TGCAGCGCGGCTGAAGGGGGGTACCAGTACTTC. This translates into CSAAEGGYQYF. The full variable domain, with the rest looked up from reference TRBV29-1 and TRBJ2-4, is SAVISQKPSRDICQRGTSLTIQCQVDSQVTMMFWYRQQPGQSLTLIATANQGSEATYESGFVIDKFPISRPNLTFSTLTVSNMSPEDSSIYLCSAAEGGYQYFGAGTRLSVL.

This sequence joins TRBV19 and TRBJ2-7; TRBD1 or TRBD2 may be the D gene (5 bases each). Germline CDR1 is LNHDA and CDR2 is SQIVND (reference sequence). The CDR3 contains 13 residues. Trimming stripped 9 bases from V and 11 bases from J, with 23 bases between. The chain's CDR3 is CASSAGQGLRKYF. The CDR3 DNA reads as TGTGCCAGCTCGGCGGGTCAGGGCCTCCGCAAGTACTTC. The variable domain in full, with the rest retrieved from reference TRBV19 and TRBJ2-7, is DGGITQSPKYLFRKEGQNVTLSCEQNLNHDAMYWYRQDPGQGLRLIYYSQIVNDFQKGDIAEGYSVSREKKESFPLTVTSAQKNPTAFYLCASSAGQGLRKYFGPGTRLTVT.

V and J are TRBV7-2 and TRBJ2-1; 9 positions match TRBD2. Germline assignment: CDR1 SGHTA and CDR2 FQGNSA. The CDR3 runs 18 residues. J lost 2 bases, V lost 7 bases, and 15 bases had no gene match. CDR3 amino acids: CASTRSPTSGVTYNEQFF. The CDR3 DNA reads as TGTGCCAGCACCCGTAGCCCGACTAGCGGAGTAACCTACAATGAGCAGTTCTTC.

The genes are TRBV6-5 and TRBJ1-5; D not certain. Trimming stripped 5 bases from V and 6 bases from J, with 14 bases between. Germline V gene lookup returns CDR1 MNHEY and CDR2 SVGAGI. This CDR3 is built from 14 residues. For the CDR3, the DNA is TGTGCCAGCAGTGAAGTGGTCTCGGGTCAGCCCCAGCATTTT. This codes for CASSEVVSGQPQHF.

CDR3 DNA: TGCAGCGTGGCGGGACAGGCTGGAAACACCATATATTTT. Its translation: CSVAGQAGNTIYF. This rearrangement joins TRBV29-1 to TRBJ1-3; 8 bases are shared with TRBD1. Trimming took 6 bases from V and 2 from J; bases not matched to a gene: 3. This CDR3 has 13 residues. CDR1 is SQVTM and CDR2 is ANQGSEA in the germline V gene.

The table lists this clone with a few counts. The chain employs TRBV2 and TRBJ1-5; D not certain. V was shortened by 4 bases and J by 3 bases, with 10 bases between the two germline ends. The germline V gene encodes CDR1 SNHLY and CDR2 FYNNEI. This CDR3 is 14 amino acids long. The CDR3 DNA follows: TGTGCCAGCAGTGTCGACGGAGACAATCAGCCCCAGCATTTT. Translated: CASSVDGDNQPQHF.

This CDR3 reads CASSAPRGGYNEQFF. The CDR3 bases are TGTGCCAGCAGTGCGCCCAGAGGGGGGTACAATGAGCAGTTCTTC. V gene TRBV25-1 combines with J gene TRBJ2-1, with D perhaps TRBD1 or TRBD2 (6 bases each). Trimming stripped 4 bases from V and 4 bases from J, with 14 bases between. CDR1 and CDR2 from the germline V gene are MGHDK and SYGVNS. The CDR3 has 15 residues.

The rearrangement links TRBV29-1 to TRBJ1-2; 10 nucleotides line up with TRBD1. V lost 4 bases and J lost 6; bases outside the gene matches: 5. Germline CDR1 is SQVTM and CDR2 is ANQGSEA. The CDR3 is 13 amino acids. CDR3 nucleotides: TGCAGCGTTGTACCGGGACAGGGGCATGGCTACACCTTC. Amino acids: CSVVPGQGHGYTF.

CDR3 amino acids: CASSQGIGGLTYEQYF. The CDR3 nucleotides read TGCGCCAGCAGCCAAGGGATCGGCGGCCTTACCTACGAGCAGTACTTC. The chain has TRBV4-1 and TRBJ2-7, with D unresolved. Germline V lookup: CDR1 MGHRA, CDR2 YSYEKL. The CDR3 runs 16 residues. V was clipped by 1 base and J by 2 bases, with 15 bases between them.

This chain links TRBV2 with TRBJ2-7, with 8 positions matching TRBD2. This CDR3 region has 14 residues. V lost 5 bases, J lost 0 bases, and 3 bases stayed unmatched. CDR1 is SNHLY, CDR2 FYNNEI, per germline. CDR3 in amino acids: CASSSSGYSYEQYF. The DNA for the CDR3 is TGTGCCAGCAGTTCTAGCGGGTACTCCTACGAGCAGTACTTC.

This chain links TRBV7-6 with TRBJ2-1, with D maybe TRBD2 (6 bases). Germline V lookup: CDR1 SGHVS, CDR2 FNYEAQ. Trimming shortened V by 1 base and J by 6 bases, and 13 bases separated the two germline ends. The CDR3 length is 15 residues. The CDR3 sequence is CASSLGHGSRNEQFF. CDR3 bases: TGTGCCAGCAGCTTAGGGCACGGGAGTCGCAATGAGCAGTTCTTC.